The rows below give T cell receptor beta chains drawn from one sample of a study of T cells in Graves' hyperthyroidism and ophthalmopathy. One entry per CDR3 protein, called by TCRdb with MiXCR from the multiplex PCR reads. The repertoire holds about 500,000 distinct CDR3 sequences, with about 15% as singletons. Sequenced sample: blood. These receptors all come from a woman in her twenties or thirties with Graves' ophthalmopathy. CDR3s include the opening cysteine and the closing phenylalanine or tryptophan. The order of the fields is clone size, V gene, J gene, D gene, CDR3 DNA, CDR3 protein. The D gene is left open where the match is weak. Some rows mark clone size as missing; the rest say once, few, many or name a class of expanded clone.

clone size: -
V gene: TRBV20-1
J gene: TRBJ2-2
D gene: -
CDR3 DNA: TGCAGTGCGCCTCTCCGGGGGCTTGGGAAAAACACCGGGGAGCTGTTTTTT
CDR3 protein: CSAPLRGLGKNTGELFF

clone size: -
V gene: TRBV30
J gene: TRBJ2-5
D gene: TRBD1
CDR3 DNA: TGTGCCTGGAGCATATCCGGGACAGGGCCGGATTATACGGCCCAGTACTTC
CDR3 protein: CAWSISGTGPDYTAQYF

clone size: many
V gene: TRBV15
J gene: TRBJ2-3
D gene: -
CDR3 DNA: TGTGCCACCAGCAGACGGGGACCTAGCACAGATACGCAGTATTTT
CDR3 protein: CATSRRGPSTDTQYF

clone size: -
V gene: TRBV2
J gene: TRBJ2-1
D gene: -
CDR3 DNA: TGTGCCAGCAGTGATGGGCAGAGCAATGAGCAGTTCTTC
CDR3 protein: CASSDGQSNEQFF

clone size: -
V gene: TRBV4-3
J gene: TRBJ2-1
D gene: TRBD2
CDR3 DNA: TGCGCCAGCAGCCAAGATTTCGGGGACTACTACAATGAGCAGTTCTTC
CDR3 protein: CASSQDFGDYYNEQFF

clone size: few
V gene: TRBV9
J gene: TRBJ2-3
D gene: -
CDR3 DNA: TGTGCCAGCAGCGTAGCTCTGAAGGATACGCAGTATTTT
CDR3 protein: CASSVALKDTQYF

clone size: -
V gene: TRBV9
J gene: TRBJ2-3
D gene: -
CDR3 DNA: TGTGCCAGCAGCCTCAACGCGATTCGGGCGGATACGCAGTATTTT
CDR3 protein: CASSLNAIRADTQYF

clone size: -
V gene: TRBV12-3/TRBV12-4
J gene: TRBJ2-2
D gene: TRBD1
CDR3 DNA: TGTGCCAGCAGTCCTGGGACAGGGTGGAACACCGGGGAGCTGTTTTTT
CDR3 protein: CASSPGTGWNTGELFF

clone size: many
V gene: TRBV6-1
J gene: TRBJ2-7
D gene: -
CDR3 DNA: TGTGCCAGCAGTGGCTATCACGAGCAGTACTTC
CDR3 protein: CASSGYHEQYF

clone size: -
V gene: TRBV30
J gene: TRBJ1-4
D gene: -
CDR3 DNA: TGTGCCTGGGGACTCAGTCGAAAACTGTTTTTT
CDR3 protein: CAWGLSRKLFF

clone size: few
V gene: TRBV6-1
J gene: TRBJ1-5
D gene: -
CDR3 DNA: TGTGCCAGCAGTGAAAGGGGCAGGGGAAAGCCCCAGCATTTT
CDR3 protein: CASSERGRGKPQHF

clone size: -
V gene: TRBV6-1
J gene: TRBJ2-3
D gene: -
CDR3 DNA: TGTGCCAGCATTCGGCCGGAGGGGGGGGATACGCAGTATTTT
CDR3 protein: CASIRPEGGDTQYF

clone size: few
V gene: TRBV29-1
J gene: TRBJ2-7
D gene: -
CDR3 DNA: TGCAGCGTTGGGGTCTCGGGCCCTTACGAGCAGTACTTC
CDR3 protein: CSVGVSGPYEQYF

clone size: -
V gene: TRBV10-3
J gene: TRBJ2-3
D gene: -
CDR3 DNA: TGTGCCATCAGTGATCCTGGTGTGGGGAGCACAGATACGCAGTATTTT
CDR3 protein: CAISDPGVGSTDTQYF

clone size: many
V gene: TRBV12-3/TRBV12-4
J gene: TRBJ2-1
D gene: -
CDR3 DNA: TGTGCCAGCACCTCTGTCGGACACAGCTGGAATGAGCAGTTCTTC
CDR3 protein: CASTSVGHSWNEQFF

clone size: many
V gene: TRBV5-1
J gene: TRBJ2-7
D gene: -
CDR3 DNA: TGCGCCAGCAGCTTGGTGGCAGCCCATGTGAGCGAGCAGTACTTC
CDR3 protein: CASSLVAAHVSEQYF

clone size: few
V gene: TRBV12-3/TRBV12-4
J gene: TRBJ2-6
D gene: -
CDR3 DNA: TGTGCCAGCAGTCGAAGGGGGAGCGGGGCCAACGTCCTGACTTTC
CDR3 protein: CASSRRGSGANVLTF

clone size: many
V gene: TRBV20-1
J gene: TRBJ2-4
D gene: -
CDR3 DNA: TGCAGTGCTAGACGGGTGTTGGGTGGGAACATTCAGTACTTC
CDR3 protein: CSARRVLGGNIQYF

clone size: -
V gene: TRBV3-1
J gene: TRBJ2-5
D gene: TRBD1
CDR3 DNA: TGTGCCTGCCGGGACAGGGGGCTCCAAGAGACCCAGTACTTC
CDR3 protein: CACRDRGLQETQYF

clone size: many
V gene: TRBV4-2
J gene: TRBJ2-7
D gene: -
CDR3 DNA: TGTGCCAGCAGCCAAGAGAGCAGGGGCTACGAGCAGTACTTC
CDR3 protein: CASSQESRGYEQYF

clone size: medium-sized
V gene: TRBV7-2
J gene: TRBJ1-2
D gene: -
CDR3 DNA: TGTGCCAGCAGCTTAGATTGGTTTTTTTCCGATAATGGCTACACCTTC
CDR3 protein: CASSLDWFFSDNGYTF

clone size: few
V gene: TRBV19
J gene: TRBJ2-1
D gene: -
CDR3 DNA: TGTGCCAGTAGTATTACAGATCGCTCCTACAATGAGCAGTTCTTC
CDR3 protein: CASSITDRSYNEQFF

clone size: few
V gene: TRBV27
J gene: TRBJ2-1
D gene: TRBD2
CDR3 DNA: TGTGCCAGCAGTTTAAGCTCGGGAGGGGCGTACAATGAGCAGTTCTTC
CDR3 protein: CASSLSSGGAYNEQFF

clone size: many
V gene: TRBV7-2
J gene: TRBJ2-1
D gene: TRBD2
CDR3 DNA: TGTGCCAGCAGTATAGCGGGGTACAATGAGCAGTTCTTC
CDR3 protein: CASSIAGYNEQFF

clone size: many
V gene: TRBV11-2
J gene: TRBJ1-1
D gene: -
CDR3 DNA: TGTGCCAGCAGCTCGAAGGCCGGTGGTCCAGGGCTGAACACTGAAGCTTTCTTT
CDR3 protein: CASSSKAGGPGLNTEAFF

clone size: -
V gene: TRBV6-9
J gene: TRBJ2-1
D gene: TRBD2
CDR3 DNA: TGTGCCAGCAGTTGCGCAAAGGGGGCGACTAGCGGGAGGACCAATGAGCAGTTCTTC
CDR3 protein: CASSCAKGATSGRTNEQFF

clone size: many
V gene: TRBV18
J gene: TRBJ2-5
D gene: -
CDR3 DNA: TGTGCCAGCTCACCAACCGACATTTCGGAGACCCAGTACTTC
CDR3 protein: CASSPTDISETQYF

clone size: few
V gene: TRBV20-1
J gene: TRBJ2-1
D gene: -
CDR3 DNA: TGCAGTGCGAGAGGGACTGCCTCTGGCTCCTACAATGAGCAGTTCTTC
CDR3 protein: CSARGTASGSYNEQFF

clone size: -
V gene: TRBV2
J gene: TRBJ2-4
D gene: -
CDR3 DNA: TGTGCCAGCAGTGAAGCTGCAATGGTGGGACGGGAGCACTTC
CDR3 protein: CASSEAAMVGREHF

clone size: many
V gene: TRBV7-8
J gene: TRBJ2-7
D gene: -
CDR3 DNA: TGTGCCAGCAGCCCGTTACAGGGTTCCTACGAGCAGTACTTC
CDR3 protein: CASSPLQGSYEQYF

clone size: -
V gene: TRBV9
J gene: TRBJ2-7
D gene: TRBD2
CDR3 DNA: TGTGCCAGCAGCGTCGGACTAGCGGGACTATCCTACGAGCAGTACTTC
CDR3 protein: CASSVGLAGLSYEQYF

clone size: many
V gene: TRBV7-9
J gene: TRBJ2-7
D gene: -
CDR3 DNA: TGTGCCAGCAGCTCCCGGGACTGGGAGCAGTACTTC
CDR3 protein: CASSSRDWEQYF

clone size: many
V gene: TRBV11-1
J gene: TRBJ1-1
D gene: -
CDR3 DNA: TGTGCCAGCAGCTTCAGAAGGAGGACTGAAGCTTTCTTT
CDR3 protein: CASSFRRRTEAFF

clone size: many
V gene: TRBV7-9
J gene: TRBJ2-7
D gene: -
CDR3 DNA: TGTGCCAGCACCCGCGGCGACGAGCAGTACTTC
CDR3 protein: CASTRGDEQYF

clone size: many
V gene: TRBV7-2
J gene: TRBJ2-7
D gene: -
CDR3 DNA: TGTGCCAGCAGCTCGAAAGCGGCCTACGAGCAGTACTTC
CDR3 protein: CASSSKAAYEQYF

clone size: -
V gene: TRBV14
J gene: TRBJ2-1
D gene: TRBD2
CDR3 DNA: TGTGCCAGCAGCCAAGATCTAGGGACTAGCGGGAGTGTCCGGACAAGGAATGAGCAGTTCTTC
CDR3 protein: CASSQDLGTSGSVRTRNEQFF

clone size: few
V gene: TRBV20-1
J gene: TRBJ1-5
D gene: -
CDR3 DNA: TGCAGTGCTCAGGGAGGTTTCGGCTTGGGTGTCAATCAGCCCCAGCATTTT
CDR3 protein: CSAQGGFGLGVNQPQHF

clone size: many
V gene: TRBV7-9
J gene: TRBJ1-4
D gene: -
CDR3 DNA: TGTGCCAGCAGCCAATCCTGGACAGATGAAAAACTGTTTTTT
CDR3 protein: CASSQSWTDEKLFF

clone size: -
V gene: TRBV19
J gene: TRBJ1-1
D gene: -
CDR3 DNA: TGTGCCAGTAGTATTGATAGATTGGCTGAAGCTTTCTTT
CDR3 protein: CASSIDRLAEAFF

clone size: few
V gene: TRBV19
J gene: TRBJ1-1
D gene: -
CDR3 DNA: TGTGCCAGTAGTGCAGGAGGTTTGAACACTGAAGCTTTCTTT
CDR3 protein: CASSAGGLNTEAFF

clone size: many
V gene: TRBV4-3
J gene: TRBJ1-5
D gene: -
CDR3 DNA: TGCGCCAGCAGCCAAGCTTTTGCCAGGGGTGGCAATCAGCCCCAGCATTTT
CDR3 protein: CASSQAFARGGNQPQHF

clone size: -
V gene: TRBV5-1
J gene: TRBJ2-1
D gene: TRBD1
CDR3 DNA: TGCGCCAGCAGCTGGGGACAGGGGGTCTTTCGGAATGAGCAGTTCTTC
CDR3 protein: CASSWGQGVFRNEQFF

clone size: few
V gene: TRBV19
J gene: TRBJ2-5
D gene: -
CDR3 DNA: TGTGCCAGTAGTGCCGGAAATTGGCAAGAGACCCAGTACTTC
CDR3 protein: CASSAGNWQETQYF

clone size: many
V gene: TRBV20-1
J gene: TRBJ2-7
D gene: -
CDR3 DNA: TGCAGTGCTAGAGCAACAGGACATAATGGGACGGTACCCTACGAGCAGTACTTC
CDR3 protein: CSARATGHNGTVPYEQYF

clone size: -
V gene: TRBV9
J gene: TRBJ2-6
D gene: -
CDR3 DNA: TGTGCCAGCAGCGTGACCGCCAGCTCTGGGGCCAACGTCCTGACTTTC
CDR3 protein: CASSVTASSGANVLTF

clone size: many
V gene: TRBV4-1
J gene: TRBJ2-1
D gene: TRBD2
CDR3 DNA: TGCGCCAGCACCGACCGGGAGGGAAGTGAGCAGTTCTTC
CDR3 protein: CASTDREGSEQFF

clone size: many
V gene: TRBV7-3
J gene: TRBJ2-1
D gene: -
CDR3 DNA: TGTGCCAGCAGCTTATCAAGGGATGCGGGGGAGCAGTTCTTC
CDR3 protein: CASSLSRDAGEQFF

clone size: many
V gene: TRBV5-6
J gene: TRBJ1-5
D gene: -
CDR3 DNA: TGTGCCAGCAGCTTGAAGGGATGGGGCAATCAGCCCCAGCATTTT
CDR3 protein: CASSLKGWGNQPQHF

clone size: -
V gene: TRBV20-1
J gene: TRBJ2-1
D gene: -
CDR3 DNA: TGCAGTGCTAGAGATATTGTGCACAATGAGCAGTTCTTC
CDR3 protein: CSARDIVHNEQFF

clone size: -
V gene: TRBV30
J gene: TRBJ2-7
D gene: TRBD2
CDR3 DNA: TGTGCCTGGAGACTTGGCGGGAGCTCCTACGAGCAGTACTTC
CDR3 protein: CAWRLGGSSYEQYF

clone size: many
V gene: TRBV12-3/TRBV12-4
J gene: TRBJ2-1
D gene: -
CDR3 DNA: TGTGCCAGCAGTTTTGCGATAGCGGATAGCTCCTACAATGAGCAGTTCTTC
CDR3 protein: CASSFAIADSSYNEQFF

clone size: -
V gene: TRBV6-1
J gene: TRBJ1-4
D gene: -
CDR3 DNA: TGTGCCAGCAGTGAGGGGGCGACTAGTGAAAAACTGTTTTTT
CDR3 protein: CASSEGATSEKLFF

clone size: many
V gene: TRBV5-1
J gene: TRBJ2-2
D gene: TRBD1
CDR3 DNA: TGCGCCAGCAGTTCCGGGACAGGGGTGACCGGGGAGCTGTTTTTT
CDR3 protein: CASSSGTGVTGELFF

clone size: few
V gene: TRBV6-1
J gene: TRBJ2-1
D gene: -
CDR3 DNA: TGTGCCAGCAGTCCTGGGGCCCTACAGCTCTACAATGAGCAGTTCTTC
CDR3 protein: CASSPGALQLYNEQFF

clone size: many
V gene: TRBV29-1
J gene: TRBJ2-1
D gene: TRBD2
CDR3 DNA: TGCAGCCCCAAGGGGCTAGCGGGAGCATACAATGAGCAGTTCTTC
CDR3 protein: CSPKGLAGAYNEQFF

clone size: many
V gene: TRBV29-1
J gene: TRBJ2-1
D gene: TRBD2
CDR3 DNA: TGCAGCGTCCAAGGACTAGCGGGAGGGAGCTCCTACAATGAGCAGTTCTTC
CDR3 protein: CSVQGLAGGSSYNEQFF

clone size: many
V gene: TRBV11-2
J gene: TRBJ2-1
D gene: TRBD2
CDR3 DNA: TGTGCCAGCAGCTTAAGTCTAGCGGGAGACGAGCAGTTCTTC
CDR3 protein: CASSLSLAGDEQFF